This TCR beta chain was identified during a study of T cells after yellow fever vaccination. Overall study context: Those fractions that held only low numbers of cells were prepared using the SMART-Seq v4 Ultra Low Input RNA kit.

TCRdb ran MiXCR on the 5' RACE reads and lists one entry per CDR3 protein. The sample yields nearly 550,000 distinct CDR3 sequences, 15% to 20% seen once. Study-wide results and limits: Reappearing after the booster were most of the clones from primary vaccination (roughly 96% CD4, 70% to 90% CD8). Abundant bulk-population clonotypes could contaminate the FACS-sorted repertoires.

With regard to this clonotype: Its antigen is as yet unknown.

V shed 5 bases and J shed 2 bases, with 17 bases lying between them. The length of the CDR3 is 15 residues. CDR1 and CDR2 (germline): DFQATT, SNEGSKA (reference sequence). The chain recombines TRBV20-1 with TRBJ2-3; D gene uncertain. This receptor was obtained from a man under 40 who received the YFV17D yellow fever vaccine. The specimen was PBMCs, collected 15 days after the yellow fever booster vaccination. The CDR3 protein is CSAHSASSPTDTQYF. CDR3 nucleotide sequence: TGCAGTGCTCATAGTGCCAGCAGCCCCACAGATACGCAGTATTTT.